This TCR beta chain was recovered during a study of T cells in localized non-small cell lung cancer. Produced via immunoSEQ multiplex PCR; TCRdb's table is partial and in-frame only. The sample consists of about 74,000 clones, approximately 84% of them appearing once. V was clipped by 6 bases and J by 2 bases, with 21 bases between them. In germline, CDR1 is ENHRY, CDR2 SYGVKD. The CDR3 spans 17 residues. The origin of this receptor is a female donor older than 55 with stage I lung adenocarcinoma. Material: peripheral blood, obtained before any cancer treatment. This chain joins TRBV10-3 and TRBJ2-3; D perhaps matches TRBD2 (7 bases). CDR3 coding DNA: TGTGCCATCAGGACCGAAGGCGGGGGCCATTTCACAGATACGCAGTATTTT. Protein sequence: CAIRTEGGGHFTDTQYF.